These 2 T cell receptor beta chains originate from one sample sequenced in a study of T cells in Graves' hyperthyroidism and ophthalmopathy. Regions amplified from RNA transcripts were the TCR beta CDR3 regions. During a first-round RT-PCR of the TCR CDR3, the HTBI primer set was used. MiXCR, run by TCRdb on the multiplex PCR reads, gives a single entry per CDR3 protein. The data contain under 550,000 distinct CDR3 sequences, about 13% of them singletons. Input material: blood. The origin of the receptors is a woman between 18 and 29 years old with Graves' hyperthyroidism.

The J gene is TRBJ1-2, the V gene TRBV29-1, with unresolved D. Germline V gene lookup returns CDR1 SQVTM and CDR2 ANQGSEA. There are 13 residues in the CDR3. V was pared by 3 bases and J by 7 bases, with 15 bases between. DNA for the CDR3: TGCAGCGTTGAGGTAAACTTAATGCGTGGCTACACCTTC. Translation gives CSVEVNLMRGYTF.

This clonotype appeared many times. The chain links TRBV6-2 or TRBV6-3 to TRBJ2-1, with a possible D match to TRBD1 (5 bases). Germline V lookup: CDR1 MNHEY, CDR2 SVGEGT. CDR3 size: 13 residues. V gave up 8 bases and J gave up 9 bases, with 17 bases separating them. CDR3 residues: CASQVVVQGEQFF. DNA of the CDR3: TGTGCCAGCCAAGTGGTGGTTCAGGGTGAGCAGTTCTTC.